The 20 T cell receptor beta chains below were found in one sample sequenced in a study of blood T cell repertoires in COVID-19. The protocol was immunoSEQ multiplex PCR, while the TCRdb copy is restricted to in-frame clones and leaves out a portion. In the table there are under 200,000 clones, 90% of which are singletons. Sequenced sample: peripheral blood. These receptor sequences come from a man over 45 with acute or convalescent COVID-19.

V gene TRBV19 combines with J gene TRBJ1-5; D is perhaps TRBD1 (5 bases). The CDR3 has 14 residues. V dropped 3 bases and J dropped 5 bases, with 11 bases sitting between them. Germline CDR1 LNHDA, CDR2 SQIVND (reference sequence). CDR3 sequence: CASSIVSGDQPQHF. CDR3 coding DNA: TGTGCCAGTAGTATCGTCTCGGGGGATCAGCCCCAGCATTTT. The entire variable domain, with the rest obtained from reference TRBV19 and TRBJ1-5, is as follows: DGGITQSPKYLFRKEGQNVTLSCEQNLNHDAMYWYRQDPGQGLRLIYYSQIVNDFQKGDIAEGYSVSREKKESFPLTVTSAQKNPTAFYLCASSIVSGDQPQHFGDGTRLSIL.

The chain joins TRBV30 to TRBJ1-2; no clear D gene. The CDR3 totals 13 residues. Germline-derived CDR1 and CDR2 are GTSNPN and SVGIG (reference sequence). Trimming cost V 2 bases and J 6 bases, with 13 bases left between them. The chain's CDR3 is CAWSPSYEDGYTF. The CDR3 DNA is TGTGCCTGGAGTCCCTCCTACGAGGATGGCTACACCTTC.

The rearrangement links TRBV18 to TRBJ2-7; 11 bases align to TRBD1. Looked up from germline, CDR1 is KGHSH and CDR2 is LQKENI. The CDR3 loop spans 19 amino acids. V lost 2 bases to trimming and J lost 0 bases; unmatched junction nucleotides: 12. CDR3: CASSPWTGGSSGSSYEQYF. Written as DNA, the CDR3 is TGTGCCAGCTCACCATGGACAGGGGGCTCGAGCGGGAGCTCCTACGAGCAGTACTTC.

This rearrangement joins TRBV28 to TRBJ1-1; 8 bases fit TRBD1. CDR1 and CDR2 (germline): MDHEN, SYDVKM. The J segment lost 6 bases and the V segment lost 5 bases, leaving 8 bases of the junction unmatched. The CDR3 totals 14 residues. CDR3 bases: TGTGCCAGCAGTGCGAATCCGGGACAGGCTGAAGCTTTCTTT. Its translation is CASSANPGQAEAFF. The full variable domain, its missing parts supplied by reference TRBV28 and TRBJ1-1, is DVKVTQSSRYLVKRTGEKVFLECVQDMDHENMFWYRQDPGLGLRLIYFSYDVKMKEKGDIPEGYSVSREKKERFSLILESASTNQTSMYLCASSANPGQAEAFFGQGTRLTVV.

V is TRBV27 and J is TRBJ2-2, with TRBD2 as a possible D gene (5 bases). Germline V gene lookup returns CDR1 MNHEY and CDR2 SMNVEV (reference sequence). The CDR3 sequence is 14 residues long. Trimming removed 11 bases at V and 0 bases at J, with 13 bases between. The CDR3 region is CAAKWGANTGELFF. CDR3 DNA: TGTGCCGCGAAGTGGGGAGCGAACACCGGGGAGCTGTTTTTT.

The rearrangement joins TRBV7-8 to TRBJ2-1, with 7 bases aligning to TRBD2. Looked up from germline, CDR1 is SGHVS and CDR2 is FQNEAQ. V lost 3 bases to trimming and J lost 10 bases; unmatched junction nucleotides: 15. CDR3 length: 16 residues. CDR3 residues: CASSFSSGLTTMEQFF. The DNA of the CDR3 is TGTGCCAGCAGCTTTTCCTCGGGACTAACTACAATGGAGCAGTTCTTC.

This clone was observed a single time. The rearrangement joins TRBV5-4 to TRBJ1-6; 7 nucleotides match TRBD1. With 0 bases clipped from V and 7 bases from J, the junction kept 1 base outside the gene matches. The CDR3 runs 14 residues. Looked up from germline, CDR1 is SGHNT and CDR2 is YYREEE (reference sequence). CDR3 sequence: CASSLGQGNSPLHF. For the CDR3, the DNA is TGTGCCAGCAGCTTGGGACAGGGAAATTCACCCCTCCACTTT.

The genes are TRBV3-1 (or the pseudogene TRBV3-2) and TRBJ2-3; D not certain. Deletions cut 4 bases from V and 2 bases from J, with 13 bases between. Germline CDR1 and CDR2: LGHDT and YNNKEL (reference sequence). This CDR3 contains 15 residues. The CDR3 loop reads CASSPSGGYTDTQYF. The CDR3 DNA sequence: TGTGCCAGCAGCCCCTCTGGCGGTTACACAGATACGCAGTATTTT.

The V call is TRBV27, the J call TRBJ1-5; D is possibly TRBD1 (6 bases). CDR3 length: 15 residues. The V gene lost 2 bases and the J gene lost 0 bases, with 8 bases spanning the gap. Germline lookup yields CDR1 MNHEY and CDR2 SMNVEV (reference sequence). The CDR3 protein is CASSLRGISNQPQHF. In DNA, the CDR3 is TGTGCCAGCAGTTTAAGGGGGATTAGCAATCAGCCCCAGCATTTT.

The V call is TRBV7-6, the J call TRBJ1-3, with 7 bases matching TRBD1. Germline V CDR1 and CDR2: SGHVS, FNYEAQ. J gave up 4 bases and V 2 bases, and 8 bases lay outside the gene matches. The CDR3 loop spans 16 amino acids. The CDR3 spells CASSLQQGILGNTIYF. The CDR3, as DNA: TGTGCCAGCAGCTTACAACAGGGGATCTTGGGAAACACCATATATTTT.

CDR3 bases: TGTGCCAGCAGCCAAGAGGTGACAGCATCCTACGAGCAGTACTTC. Encoded protein: CASSQEVTASYEQYF. V and J are TRBV3-1 (or the pseudogene TRBV3-2) and TRBJ2-7, with D possibly matching TRBD1 (5 bases). From germline, CDR1 is LGHDT and CDR2 YNNKEL (reference sequence). V lost 0 bases, J lost 1 base, and 10 bases lay in between. The CDR3 covers 15 residues.

V usage is TRBV10-3 and J usage is TRBJ1-1; TRBD1 might be the D (6 bases). Germline CDR1 is ENHRY and CDR2 is SYGVKD. The CDR3 has 14 amino acids. Trimming cost V 2 bases and J 1 base, with 8 bases left between them. The CDR3 loop reads CAISEGTPNTEAFF. The CDR3 nucleotides are TGTGCCATCAGTGAGGGGACACCGAACACTGAAGCTTTCTTT.

The gene calls are TRBV19 and TRBJ2-5, with 7 positions matching TRBD2. J lost 4 bases, V lost 10 bases, and 21 bases had no gene match. Germline V CDR1 and CDR2: LNHDA, SQIVND (reference sequence). The CDR3 is 17 residues long. The CDR3 DNA sequence: TGTGCCACCCAGCCCATGAGCGGGATAGGCAAGGTAGAGACCCAGTACTTC. Its protein product is CATQPMSGIGKVETQYF.

This chain uses TRBV28 with TRBJ1-6, with 11 bases lining up with TRBD1. J was trimmed by 0 bases and V by 6 bases; bases with no gene match: 4. Germline-derived CDR1 and CDR2 are MDHEN and SYDVKM. CDR3 length: 17 amino acids. The DNA for the CDR3 is TGTGCCAGCAGGGGGGGGACAGGGGGCTCCTATAATTCACCCCTCCACTTT. It yields the protein CASRGGTGGSYNSPLHF.

This chain uses TRBV7-9 with TRBJ2-1; maybe TRBD2 (6 bases). V was trimmed by 7 bases and J by 1 base, leaving 17 bases between them. CDR1 and CDR2 (germline): SEHNR, FQNEAQ (reference sequence). The CDR3 contains 16 residues. CDR3 sequence reads: CASTRWASGSYNEQFF. CDR3 nucleotide sequence: TGTGCCAGCACCCGATGGGCAAGCGGGTCCTACAATGAGCAGTTCTTC. Full variable domain (outside the CDR3, taken from reference TRBV7-9 and TRBJ2-1): DTGVSQNPRHKITKRGQNVTFRCDPISEHNRLYWYRQTLGQGPEFLTYFQNEAQLEKSRLLSDRFSAERPKGSFSTLEIQRTEQGDSAMYLCASTRWASGSYNEQFFGPGTRLTVL.

V and J are TRBV18 and TRBJ2-2, with 7 bases fitting TRBD2. Trimming cost V 1 base and J 7 bases; bases outside gene matches: 6. The germline V gene encodes CDR1 KGHSH and CDR2 LQKENI. This CDR3 is 15 amino acids long. CDR3 in amino acids: CASSPRRELNGELFF. The DNA of the CDR3 is TGTGCCAGCTCACCACGGCGGGAGTTGAACGGGGAGCTGTTTTTT.

This chain joins TRBV5-5 and TRBJ2-4; 7 nucleotides match TRBD2. Trimming cost V 3 bases and J 6 bases; bases outside gene matches: 12. The germline gives CDR1 SGHKS, CDR2 YYEKEE (reference sequence). The CDR3 consists of 16 residues. The CDR3 spells CASSSRWGREGNIQYF. CDR3 nucleotides: TGTGCCAGCAGCTCCCGATGGGGCAGGGAGGGAAACATTCAGTACTTC.

The genes are TRBV28 and TRBJ1-1; D is unresolved. Between the trimmed V and J ends, which lost 6 bases and 4 bases, there was a span of 6 bases. The germline V gene has CDR1 MDHEN and CDR2 SYDVKM. The CDR3 spans 11 residues. The DNA for the CDR3 is TGTGCCAGCAGCCGACTCACTGAAGCTTTCTTT. As protein: CASSRLTEAFF.

This chain uses TRBV29-1 with TRBJ1-1, with D unclear. Trimming left V 6 bases short and J 2 bases short, with 10 bases between. The CDR3 has 12 amino acids. Per germline, CDR1 SQVTM and CDR2 ANQGSEA. In nucleotides, the CDR3 is TGCAGCGTGGTGCAGGATAACACTGAAGCTTTCTTT. Its translation: CSVVQDNTEAFF.

This clone was observed a few times. The chain's CDR3 is CASSQGTGGGTGELFF. As DNA, the CDR3 is TGCGCCAGCAGCCAAGGAACAGGGGGGGGAACCGGGGAGCTGTTTTTT. The V and J genes are TRBV4-3 and TRBJ2-2; a possible D gene is TRBD1 (8 bases). Looked up from germline, CDR1 is LGHNA and CDR2 is YSLEER. V lost 1 base to trimming and J lost 5 bases, with 14 bases between them. This CDR3 has 16 residues.